This TCR beta chain was profiled in a study of CD8 T cells in Susac syndrome. TCR beta was sequenced from blood CD8+ and CD4+ T cells. The multiple sclerosis control group consisted of treatment-naive patients whose relapsing-remitting disease, which was either stable or active, fulfilled revised McDonald criteria. It was negative isolation that provided the CD8+ and CD4+ T cells, whereas TEMRA cells were enriched by FACS. RNA totalling about 0.5 to 1 ug underwent reverse transcription with random hexamers. The TCR beta CDR3 was amplified by immunoSEQ multiplex PCR across 54 Vbeta, 13 Jbeta. TCRdb recomputed calls from the immunoSEQ multiplex PCR reads with MiXCR, one row per CDR3 protein. This table has about 300,000 distinct CDR3 sequences, about 90% appearing once. J was trimmed by 4 bases and V by 6 bases; bases with no gene match: 8. Germline assignment: CDR1 DFQATT and CDR2 SNEGSKA (reference sequence). The CDR3 runs 13 residues.

Input material: CD4+ T cells from PBMCs. The rearrangement links TRBV20-1 to TRBJ2-5; the match to TRBD2 covers 7 bases. The sequence came from a human donor with multiple sclerosis. This chain's CDR3 is CSAIPGGSETQYF. In nucleotides, the CDR3 is TGCAGTGCCATCCCCGGGGGGTCAGAGACCCAGTACTTC.